Detailed here is one TCR beta chain. Its cognate antigen is unknown. This sample is part of a study of T-cell reconstitution after alpha-beta-depleted transplantation in children. A library of TCRbeta sequences, prepared with unique molecular identifiers, was generated. TCRdb processed the PCR reads anew with MiXCR; each CDR3 protein has one entry. The sample holds some 600,000 distinct CDR3 sequences; 13% are singletons and the top ten take about 2.2%. Regarding the study as a whole: T-cell numbers and diversity, one year after transplant, stemmed largely from T cells that were newly produced.

Source: PBMCs, mostly from graft donor cells, taken 360 days after TCRalphabeta/CD19-depleted stem cell transplant. The receptor's source is a male patient younger than 18 who had a stem cell transplant for acute myeloid leukemia, so the T cells may come from the graft donor.

CDR3 in DNA: TGTGCCAGCAGGGGGCTAGCGGGAGAACATTACGAGCAGTACTTC. Translated: CASRGLAGEHYEQYF. V gene TRBV27 combines with J gene TRBJ2-7; TRBD2 matches 10 bases. The CDR3 has 15 residues. Germline V gene lookup returns CDR1 MNHEY and CDR2 SMNVEV (reference sequence). V was clipped by 6 bases and J by 4 bases; unmatched bases: 9.